One T cell receptor beta chain is described in this entry. Its target is unknown. V lost 3 bases, J lost 0 bases, and 8 bases stayed unmatched. The CDR3 contains 17 residues. Germline V gives CDR1 KGHSH, CDR2 LQKENI. This sample was included in a study of cytomegalovirus exposure and HLA in healthy donors. Study results and limitations: Under in vitro conditions, three CMV-associated chains were confirmed as specific for CMV antigens.

60 Vbeta and 13 Jbeta primers were used in PCR. The table came from immunoSEQ multiplex PCR; TCRdb's copy has only in-frame clones and leaves some out. The repertoire holds around 99,000 clones, with over 75% as singletons. Sequenced sample: PBMCs. The receptor's source is a middle-aged man in good health and CMV-seropositive. This chain uses TRBV18 with TRBJ2-4; 7 nucleotides agree with TRBD2. The CDR3 DNA sequence: TGTGCCAGCTCACCTCGTCAGCGGGACCTAGCCAAAAACATTCAGTACTTC. Protein sequence: CASSPRQRDLAKNIQYF.